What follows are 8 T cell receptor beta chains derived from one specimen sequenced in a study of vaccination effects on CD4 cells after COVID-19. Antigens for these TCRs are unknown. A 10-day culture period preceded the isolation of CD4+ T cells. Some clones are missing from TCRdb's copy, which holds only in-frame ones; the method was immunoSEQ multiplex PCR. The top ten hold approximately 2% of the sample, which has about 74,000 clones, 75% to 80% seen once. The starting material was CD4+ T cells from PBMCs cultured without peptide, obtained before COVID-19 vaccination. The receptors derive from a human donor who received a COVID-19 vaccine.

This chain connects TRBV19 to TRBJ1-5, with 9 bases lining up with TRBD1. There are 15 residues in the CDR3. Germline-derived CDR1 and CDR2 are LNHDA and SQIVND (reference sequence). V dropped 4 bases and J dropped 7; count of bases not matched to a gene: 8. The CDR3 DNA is TGTGCCAGTAGTACCACACAGGGGGCGGGCCAGCCCCAGCATTTT. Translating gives CASSTTQGAGQPQHF.

The CDR3 loop is CASSLGTGGEQFF. As DNA, the CDR3 is TGTGCCAGCAGCTTGGGAACGGGGGGGGAGCAGTTCTTC. V and J are TRBV5-4 and TRBJ2-1, with 8 bases aligning to TRBD2. The V segment lost 0 bases and the J segment 10 bases; nucleotides outside the gene matches: 3. Germline lookup yields CDR1 SGHNT and CDR2 YYREEE (reference sequence). The CDR3 loop spans 13 amino acids.

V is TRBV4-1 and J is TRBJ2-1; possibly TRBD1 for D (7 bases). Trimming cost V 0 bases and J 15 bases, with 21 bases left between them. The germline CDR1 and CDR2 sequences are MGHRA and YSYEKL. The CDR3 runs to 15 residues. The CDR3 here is CASSQEGQLAWGGFF. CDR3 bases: TGCGCCAGCAGCCAAGAGGGACAGCTAGCCTGGGGAGGGTTCTTC.

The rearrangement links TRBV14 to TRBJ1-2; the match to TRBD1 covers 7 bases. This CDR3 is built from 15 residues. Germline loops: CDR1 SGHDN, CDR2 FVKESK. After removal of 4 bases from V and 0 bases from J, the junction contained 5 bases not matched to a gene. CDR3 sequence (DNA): TGTGCCAGCAGCCGACCGGGACAGACTAACTATGGCTACACCTTC. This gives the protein CASSRPGQTNYGYTF. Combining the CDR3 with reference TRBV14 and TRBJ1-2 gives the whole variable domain EAGVTQFPSHSVIEKGQTVTLRCDPISGHDNLYWYRRVMGKEIKFLLHFVKESKQDESGMPNNRFLAERTGGTYSTLKVQPAELEDSGVYFCASSRPGQTNYGYTFGSGTRLTVV.

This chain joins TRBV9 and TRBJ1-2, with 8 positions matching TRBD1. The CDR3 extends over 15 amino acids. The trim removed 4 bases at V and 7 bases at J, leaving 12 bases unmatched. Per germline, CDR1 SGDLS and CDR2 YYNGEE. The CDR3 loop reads CASSPRTGISFGYTF. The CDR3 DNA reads TGTGCCAGCAGCCCTAGGACAGGGATTAGCTTTGGCTACACCTTC.

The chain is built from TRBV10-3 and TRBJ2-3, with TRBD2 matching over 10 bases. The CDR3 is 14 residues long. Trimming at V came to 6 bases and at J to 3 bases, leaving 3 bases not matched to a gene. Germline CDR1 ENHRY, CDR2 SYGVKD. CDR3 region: CAIRGLARTDTQYF. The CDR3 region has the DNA TGTGCCATCAGGGGACTAGCGCGTACAGATACGCAGTATTTT.

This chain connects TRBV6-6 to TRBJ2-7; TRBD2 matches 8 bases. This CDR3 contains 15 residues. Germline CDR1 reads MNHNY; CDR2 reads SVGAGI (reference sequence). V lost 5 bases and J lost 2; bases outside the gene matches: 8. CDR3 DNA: TGTGCCAGCAGTGACACGGGGGGGCCAACCTACGAGCAGTACGTC. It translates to CASSDTGGPTYEQYV.

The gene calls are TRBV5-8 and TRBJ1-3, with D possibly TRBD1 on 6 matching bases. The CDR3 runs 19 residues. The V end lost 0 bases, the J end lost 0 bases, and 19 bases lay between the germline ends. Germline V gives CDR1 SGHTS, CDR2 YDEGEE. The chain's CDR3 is CASSLDMAIGGFSGNTIYF. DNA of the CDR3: TGTGCCAGCAGCTTGGATATGGCGATCGGGGGCTTCTCTGGAAACACCATATATTTT.